The 30 T cell receptor beta chains presented below share a single source sample, sequenced in a study of cytomegalovirus exposure and HLA in healthy donors. PCR amplification relied on 60 Vbeta primers (plus 13 Jbeta primers). Clones were read by immunoSEQ multiplex PCR, and TCRdb kept only the in-frame ones, dropping some. This repertoire includes about 130,000 clones. Sequencing was performed on PBMCs. These TCRs come from a woman aged 40 to 55 in good health and CMV-seropositive.

This chain connects TRBV5-1 to TRBJ1-2, with D possibly TRBD1 on 6 matching bases. The germline V gene encodes CDR1 SGHRS and CDR2 YFSETQ. The CDR3 runs to 13 residues. Trimming left V 0 bases short and J 4 bases short, with 7 bases between. In DNA form, the CDR3 reads TGCGCCAGCAGCTTGGGAGGGGGCTATGGCTACACCTTC. Protein sequence: CASSLGGGYGYTF.

The V call is TRBV29-1, the J call TRBJ2-3; TRBD1 agrees at 7 bases. The V gene's germline CDR1 is SQVTM and CDR2 ANQGSEA. Trimming took 3 bases from V and 1 from J; bases not matched to a gene: 4. The CDR3 has 14 amino acids. The CDR3: CSVDRQGGTDTQYF. CDR3 coding DNA: TGCAGCGTTGATCGGCAGGGGGGCACAGATACGCAGTATTTT.

To note about this clone: This CDR3 is also generated by other DNA sequences in the sample. The genes are TRBV5-1 and TRBJ2-1; 7 positions agree with TRBD2. From germline, CDR1 is SGHRS and CDR2 YFSETQ. V shed 1 base and J 10 bases; nucleotides not matched to a gene: 5. This CDR3 is built from 13 residues. The CDR3 DNA sequence: TGCGCCAGCAGCTTGACGGGAGGCAGGGAGCAGTTCTTC. Its protein is CASSLTGGREQFF.

Turning to this clone: This sample also contains other DNA sequences that code for the same CDR3. This chain joins TRBV9 and TRBJ1-3; the D is unclear. The V end was cut by 1 base, the J end by 0 bases, with 8 bases between. The CDR3 spans 15 residues. The germline gives CDR1 SGDLS, CDR2 YYNGEE. CDR3 in amino acids: CASSVSLSSGNTIYF. In nucleotides, the CDR3 is TGTGCCAGCAGCGTATCTCTGAGCTCTGGAAACACCATATATTTT.

This chain uses TRBV28 with TRBJ2-2; D is perhaps TRBD1 (5 bases). Germline V lookup: CDR1 MDHEN, CDR2 SYDVKM. V gave up 3 bases and J gave up 2 bases, with 10 bases separating them. The CDR3 has 15 amino acids. Written as DNA, the CDR3 is TGTGCCAGCAGTTTGATCCAGGGTAACACCGGGGAGCTGTTTTTT. Translating gives CASSLIQGNTGELFF.

The chain recombines TRBV6-5 with TRBJ2-7, with a possible D match to TRBD1 (6 bases). V was trimmed by 0 bases and J by 0 bases, leaving 12 bases between them. This CDR3 comprises 16 residues. Per germline, CDR1 MNHEY and CDR2 SVGAGI. Here the CDR3 reads CASSYSPGHISYEQYF. CDR3 sequence (DNA): TGTGCCAGCAGTTACTCGCCGGGACACATCTCCTACGAGCAGTACTTC.

The chain is built from TRBV4-3 and TRBJ1-2; tentative D call: TRBD1 (5 bases). V was trimmed by 0 bases and J by 7 bases, leaving 18 bases between them. The CDR3 loop spans 16 amino acids. The germline gives CDR1 LGHNA, CDR2 YSLEER. This CDR3 is CASSQDLHSQEIGYTF. The CDR3 coding sequence is TGCGCCAGCAGCCAAGATCTCCACTCACAGGAAATTGGCTACACCTTC.

The chain uses TRBV28 and TRBJ1-2, with TRBD1 matching 9 bases. Germline CDR1 reads MDHEN; CDR2 reads SYDVKM. The trim removed 7 bases at V and 7 bases at J, leaving 13 bases unmatched. The CDR3 covers 15 residues. CDR3 loop: CASTIGGQGKSGYTF. The CDR3 bases are TGTGCCAGCACCATTGGAGGACAGGGGAAAAGTGGCTACACCTTC.

CDR3 DNA: TGTGCCAGCAGCTCCGGGACTCATTCCTACAATGAGCAGTTCTTC. The encoded protein is CASSSGTHSYNEQFF. This chain connects TRBV28 to TRBJ2-1, with D tentatively TRBD2 (6 bases). Between the trimmed V and J ends, which lost 6 bases and 1 base, there was a span of 13 bases. CDR3 length: 15 amino acids. The germline V gene has CDR1 MDHEN and CDR2 SYDVKM.

The chain couples TRBV4-2 to TRBJ2-5, with D maybe TRBD2 (6 bases). The CDR3 is 14 amino acids. V was shortened by 1 base and J by 5 bases, with 11 bases between the two germline ends. From germline, CDR1 is LGHNA and CDR2 YNFKEQ. CDR3 sequence reads: CASSQVLGGETQYF. DNA of the CDR3: TGTGCCAGCAGCCAAGTACTAGGAGGGGAGACCCAGTACTTC.

The CDR3 sequence is CASSAALASWGEQFF. The CDR3 DNA reads as TGTGCCAGCAGCGCGGCCCTAGCGTCCTGGGGTGAGCAGTTCTTC. This chain joins TRBV7-2 and TRBJ2-1; weak D call: TRBD2 (6 bases). The CDR3 is 15 amino acids. The V and J ends lost 5 bases and 9 bases respectively, with 20 bases between them. Germline values: CDR1 SGHTA, CDR2 FQGNSA.

This chain uses TRBV6-6 with TRBJ2-1; 9 positions match TRBD2. With 4 bases clipped from V and 14 bases from J, the junction kept 6 bases outside the gene matches. The V gene's germline CDR1 is MNHNY and CDR2 SVGAGI (reference sequence). This CDR3 has 12 amino acids. The CDR3 nucleotides are TGTGCCAGCAGTTCGCGGGAGGGTAGGGAGTTCTTC. This codes for CASSSREGREFF.

The chain links TRBV2 to TRBJ2-1; D is perhaps TRBD2 (5 bases). The germline CDR1 and CDR2 sequences are SNHLY and FYNNEI. This CDR3 has 12 residues. V gave up 3 bases and J gave up 9 bases, with 9 bases separating them. In nucleotides, the CDR3 is TGTGCCAGCAGTGAGGAGGCGGTTGAGCAGTTCTTC. Protein: CASSEEAVEQFF.

This sequence joins TRBV27 and TRBJ2-4, with 7 bases matching TRBD1. J gave up 2 bases and V 5 bases, and 21 bases lay outside the gene matches. The germline V gene encodes CDR1 MNHEY and CDR2 SMNVEV (reference sequence). The CDR3 covers 20 residues. In nucleotides, the CDR3 is TGTGCCAGCAGTCCCTCCCCAATCTCCAGGGGGAGCAGGTCCAAAAACATTCAGTACTTC. The encoded protein is CASSPSPISRGSRSKNIQYF.

This chain joins TRBV30 and TRBJ1-2, with TRBD1 matching 9 bases. This CDR3 has 14 amino acids. V lost 0 bases and J lost 8; bases outside the gene matches: 7. The V gene's germline CDR1 is GTSNPN and CDR2 SVGIG (reference sequence). The CDR3 bases are TGTGCCTGGAGTGTCGGGACAGGGTGGAACGGCTACACCTTC. Translating gives CAWSVGTGWNGYTF.

The chain recombines TRBV5-6 with TRBJ2-7, with 11 bases that match TRBD1. V was pared by 3 bases and J by 2 bases, with 7 bases of the junction left unmatched. Germline V lookup: CDR1 SGHDT, CDR2 YYEEEE. CDR3 length equals 16 residues. The CDR3 sequence is CASSSTPGQGAYEQYF. The CDR3 bases are TGTGCCAGCAGCTCTACACCGGGACAGGGGGCCTACGAGCAGTACTTC.

This chain uses TRBV4-3 with TRBJ1-2; 9 positions match TRBD1. V was pared by 3 bases and J by 8 bases, with 7 bases of the junction left unmatched. The CDR3 runs 14 residues. The V gene's germline CDR1 is LGHNA and CDR2 YSLEER. The CDR3 reads CASSQGTGLGGYTF. The CDR3 nucleotides are TGCGCCAGCAGCCAGGGGACAGGGTTGGGCGGCTACACCTTC.

The chain recombines TRBV6-6 with TRBJ1-4; D possibly corresponds to TRBD1 (5 bases). The germline V gene has CDR1 MNHNY and CDR2 SVGAGI (reference sequence). The CDR3 loop spans 14 amino acids. The V end was cut by 1 base, the J end by 7 bases, with 10 bases between. The CDR3 here is CASSYWGGSEKLFF. DNA for the CDR3: TGTGCCAGCAGTTACTGGGGGGGAAGTGAAAAACTGTTTTTT.

This chain uses TRBV7-8 with TRBJ2-1, with TRBD2 matching over 7 bases. The CDR3 loop spans 15 amino acids. CDR1 and CDR2 (germline): SGHVS, FQNEAQ. Trimming took 8 bases from V and 4 from J; bases not matched to a gene: 11. In DNA form, the CDR3 reads TGTGCCAGCTCAAACCGCGGGAGTCAATACAATGAGCAGTTCTTC. As protein: CASSNRGSQYNEQFF.

V and J are TRBV30 and TRBJ2-7; 7 nucleotides line up with TRBD1. Germline V CDR1 and CDR2: GTSNPN, SVGIG (reference sequence). This CDR3 region has 17 residues. Unmatched junction bases numbered 17, after V lost 1 base and J lost 5 bases. CDR3 nucleotide sequence: TGTGCCTGGAGTGGACAGGGTTTTGGTGCCTTTCGAGACGAGCAGTACTTC. This gives the protein CAWSGQGFGAFRDEQYF.

The chain uses TRBV30 and TRBJ2-1; 13 bases align to TRBD2. The CDR3 has 19 amino acids. CDR1 and CDR2 from the germline V gene are GTSNPN and SVGIG (reference sequence). With V trimmed by 2 bases and J by 3 bases, 13 bases remained unmatched. CDR3 residues: CAWSPWTSGSRFYYNEQFF. As DNA, the CDR3 is TGTGCCTGGAGTCCCTGGACTAGCGGGAGTCGGTTTTACTACAATGAGCAGTTCTTC.

The CDR3 loop is CASSPGQGAYEQYF. The CDR3 DNA reads TGTGCCAGCAGTCCCGGACAGGGGGCTTACGAGCAGTACTTC. The chain links TRBV25-1 to TRBJ2-7, with TRBD1 identical over 11 bases. V dropped 5 bases and J dropped 4; count of bases not matched to a gene: 4. Germline-derived CDR1 and CDR2 are MGHDK and SYGVNS. The CDR3 is 14 amino acids.

This chain joins TRBV4-1 and TRBJ1-1; possibly TRBD1 for D (5 bases). The CDR3 sequence is 14 residues long. Germline V CDR1 and CDR2: MGHRA, YSYEKL. Trimming left V 4 bases short and J 0 bases short, with 9 bases between. The CDR3 DNA follows: TGCGCCAGCAGCCCTAGACAGCTGAACACTGAAGCTTTCTTT. Translating it yields CASSPRQLNTEAFF.

CDR3 sequence reads: CASSQGRGLAGRTDTQYF. The CDR3 nucleotides read TGTGCCAGCAGCCAAGGAAGGGGACTAGCGGGGCGCACAGATACGCAGTATTTT. The V gene is TRBV5-8, the J gene TRBJ2-3; 13 positions agree with TRBD2. The germline V gene has CDR1 SGHTS and CDR2 YDEGEE. This CDR3 comprises 18 residues. With 4 bases clipped from V and 1 base from J, the junction kept 9 bases outside the gene matches.

This CDR3 is CASSLNQGNRYEQYF. Here the CDR3 DNA reads TGTGCCAGCAGCTTAAACCAGGGGAACCGCTACGAGCAGTACTTC. J is TRBJ2-7 and V is TRBV11-1, with D perhaps TRBD1 (6 bases). The germline V gene encodes CDR1 SGHAT and CDR2 FQDESV (reference sequence). Trimming took 2 bases from V and 3 from J, leaving 14 bases between them. The CDR3 length is 15 residues.

A remark on this clone: In the same sample, other DNA sequences code for this CDR3. The V and J genes are TRBV10-3 and TRBJ2-3; perhaps TRBD1 as D (6 bases). Germline assignment: CDR1 ENHRY and CDR2 SYGVKD. This CDR3 contains 14 residues. The V and J ends lost 4 bases and 0 bases respectively, with 8 bases between them. The CDR3 is CAISVDSSTDTQYF. The CDR3 DNA follows: TGTGCCATCAGTGTGGACAGTAGCACAGATACGCAGTATTTT.

The gene calls are TRBV6-1 and TRBJ1-3, with a weak D call TRBD1 (5 bases). The germline CDR1 and CDR2 sequences are MNHNS and SASEGT. Trimming stripped 4 bases from V and 2 bases from J, with 6 bases between. There are 13 residues in the CDR3. The CDR3 bases are TGTGCCAGCAGTGCGGGGGCTGGAAACACCATATATTTT. It codes for CASSAGAGNTIYF.

The J gene is TRBJ1-3, the V gene TRBV5-3, with TRBD1 matching over 9 bases. TRBV5-3 falls under the ORF class, with uncertain function. Unmatched junction bases numbered 3, after V lost 4 bases and J lost 10 bases. The CDR3 length is 12 residues. CDR3: CARSLTGGTIYF. The CDR3 DNA is TGTGCCAGAAGCCTGACAGGGGGAACCATATATTTT.

The chain recombines TRBV7-9 with TRBJ2-7; no clear D gene. The CDR3 totals 14 residues. Germline V CDR1 and CDR2: SEHNR, FQNEAQ (reference sequence). Between the trimmed V and J ends, which lost 1 base and 2 bases, there was a span of 9 bases. In DNA form, the CDR3 reads TGTGCCAGCAGCTTAGACGGCGGAACCTACGAGCAGTACTTC. This codes for CASSLDGGTYEQYF.

The rearrangement uses TRBV6-1 and TRBJ1-2; TRBD1 matches 9 bases. The junction had 12 bases not matched to a gene; V was cut back by 3 bases and J by 4 bases. Per the germline V gene, CDR1 is MNHNS and CDR2 is SASEGT. This CDR3 has 17 residues. The CDR3 region has the DNA TGTGCCAGCAGTGAGGGACAGGGAGGGACGTGGGGCTATGGCTACACCTTC. It encodes CASSEGQGGTWGYGYTF.